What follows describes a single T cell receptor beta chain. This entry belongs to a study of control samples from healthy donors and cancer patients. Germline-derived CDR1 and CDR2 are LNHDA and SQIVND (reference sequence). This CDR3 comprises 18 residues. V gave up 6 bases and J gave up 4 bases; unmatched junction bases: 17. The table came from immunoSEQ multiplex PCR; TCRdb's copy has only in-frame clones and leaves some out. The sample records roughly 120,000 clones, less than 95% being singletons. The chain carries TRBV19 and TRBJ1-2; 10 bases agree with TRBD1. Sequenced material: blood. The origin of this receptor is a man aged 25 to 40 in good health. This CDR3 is CASRPGGDRGQSSYGYTF. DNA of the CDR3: TGTGCCAGTAGGCCTGGCGGGGACAGGGGACAATCTAGCTATGGCTACACCTTC.